This TCR beta chain was found in a study of blood T cell repertoires in COVID-19. Overall study context: The origin of the acute and convalescent COVID-19 samples was the United States, Italy and Spain.

From germline, CDR1 is GTSNPN and CDR2 SVGIG (reference sequence). The CDR3 is made up of 13 amino acids. V was pared by 4 bases and J by 1 base, with 10 bases between. Profiling relied on immunoSEQ multiplex PCR, and the TCRdb table lists in-frame clones only, not all of them. The sample contains 58,000 or so clones, about 79% of which appear only once. The specimen sequenced was peripheral blood. The receptor was isolated from a human donor in a cohort sampled during active COVID-19. The rearrangement links TRBV30 to TRBJ1-1, with D tentatively TRBD1 (6 bases). The CDR3 loop is CAWNKQGNTEAFF. For the CDR3, the DNA is TGTGCCTGGAACAAACAGGGGAACACTGAAGCTTTCTTT.